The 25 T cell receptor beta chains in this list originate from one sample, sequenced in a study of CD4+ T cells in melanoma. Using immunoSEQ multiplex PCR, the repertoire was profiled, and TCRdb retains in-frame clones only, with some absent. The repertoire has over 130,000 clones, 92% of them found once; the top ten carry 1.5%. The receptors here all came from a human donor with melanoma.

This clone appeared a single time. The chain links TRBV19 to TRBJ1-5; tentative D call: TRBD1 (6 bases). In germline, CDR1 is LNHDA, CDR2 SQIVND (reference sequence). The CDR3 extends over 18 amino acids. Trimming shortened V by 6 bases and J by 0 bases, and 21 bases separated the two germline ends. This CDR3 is CASRETGTLSNSNQPQHF. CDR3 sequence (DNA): TGTGCCAGTAGGGAAACCGGGACACTTAGTAATAGCAATCAGCCCCAGCATTTT.

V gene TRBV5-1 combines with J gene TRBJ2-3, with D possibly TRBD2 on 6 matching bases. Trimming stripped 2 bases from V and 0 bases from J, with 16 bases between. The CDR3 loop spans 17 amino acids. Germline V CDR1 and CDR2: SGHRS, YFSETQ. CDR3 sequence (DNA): TGCGCCAGCAGCTTTAATGGGGCGGGAACTAGCACAGATACGCAGTATTTT. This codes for CASSFNGAGTSTDTQYF.

CDR3 nucleotide sequence: TGTGCCAGCAGCGAGGACCAGGGGACCTATGGCTACACCTTC. Protein: CASSEDQGTYGYTF. The chain recombines TRBV9 with TRBJ1-2, with D possibly TRBD1 on 6 matching bases. Between the trimmed V and J ends, which lost 3 bases and 4 bases, there was a span of 13 bases. The germline V gene encodes CDR1 SGDLS and CDR2 YYNGEE. This CDR3 is built from 14 residues.

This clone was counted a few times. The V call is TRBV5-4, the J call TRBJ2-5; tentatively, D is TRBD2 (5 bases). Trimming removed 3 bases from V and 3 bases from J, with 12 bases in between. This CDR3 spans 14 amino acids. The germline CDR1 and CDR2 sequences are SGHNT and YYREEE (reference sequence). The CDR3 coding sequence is TGTGCCAGCAGCTCCGGACTCGAAAAAGAGACCCAGTACTTC. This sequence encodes CASSSGLEKETQYF.

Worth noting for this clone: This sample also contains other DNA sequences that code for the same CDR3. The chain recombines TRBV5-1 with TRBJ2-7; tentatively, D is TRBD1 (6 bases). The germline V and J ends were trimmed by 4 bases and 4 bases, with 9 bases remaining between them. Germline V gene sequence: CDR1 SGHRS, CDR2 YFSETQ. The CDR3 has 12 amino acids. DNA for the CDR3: TGCGCCAGCAGCCTGCAGGGGTACGAGCAGTACTTC. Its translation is CASSLQGYEQYF.

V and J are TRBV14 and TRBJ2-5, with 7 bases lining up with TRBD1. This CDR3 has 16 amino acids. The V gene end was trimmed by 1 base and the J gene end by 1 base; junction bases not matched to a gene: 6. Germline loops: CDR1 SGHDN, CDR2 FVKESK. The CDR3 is CASSQAETGLQETQYF. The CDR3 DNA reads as TGTGCCAGCAGCCAAGCTGAGACAGGGCTCCAAGAGACCCAGTACTTC.

The CDR3 here is CASASGGRTDTQYF. The CDR3 region has the DNA TGTGCCAGCGCGTCGGGGGGCCGCACAGATACGCAGTATTTT. The rearrangement uses TRBV6-4 and TRBJ2-3; the D gene is possibly TRBD2 (7 bases). Germline CDR1 MRHNA, CDR2 SNTAGT. The V and J ends lost 8 bases and 1 base respectively, with 13 bases between them. The CDR3 loop spans 14 amino acids.

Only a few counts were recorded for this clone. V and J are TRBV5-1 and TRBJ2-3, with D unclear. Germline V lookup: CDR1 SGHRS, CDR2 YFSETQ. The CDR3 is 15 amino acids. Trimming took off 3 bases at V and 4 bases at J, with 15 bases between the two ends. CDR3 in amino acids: CASSSYTYQADTQYF. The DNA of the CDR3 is TGCGCCAGCAGCTCATACACTTATCAGGCAGATACGCAGTATTTT.

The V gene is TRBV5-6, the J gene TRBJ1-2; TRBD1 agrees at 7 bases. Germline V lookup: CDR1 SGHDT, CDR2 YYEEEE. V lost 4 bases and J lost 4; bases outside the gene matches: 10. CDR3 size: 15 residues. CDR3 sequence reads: CASSPGDRRSYGYTF. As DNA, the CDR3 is TGTGCCAGCAGCCCGGGGGACAGAAGGAGCTATGGCTACACCTTC.

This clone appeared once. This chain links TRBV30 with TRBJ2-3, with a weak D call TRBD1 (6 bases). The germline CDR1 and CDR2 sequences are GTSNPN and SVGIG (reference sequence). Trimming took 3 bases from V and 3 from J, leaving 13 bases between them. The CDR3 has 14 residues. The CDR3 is CAWRPRGGTDTQYF. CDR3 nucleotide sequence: TGTGCCTGGAGGCCTAGAGGGGGTACAGATACGCAGTATTTT.

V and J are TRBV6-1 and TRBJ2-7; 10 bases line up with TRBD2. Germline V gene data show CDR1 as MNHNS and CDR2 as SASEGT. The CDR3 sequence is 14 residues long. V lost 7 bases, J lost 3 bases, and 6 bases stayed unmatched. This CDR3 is CASTPGLARYEQYF. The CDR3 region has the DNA TGTGCCAGCACCCCGGGACTAGCGCGCTACGAGCAGTACTTC.

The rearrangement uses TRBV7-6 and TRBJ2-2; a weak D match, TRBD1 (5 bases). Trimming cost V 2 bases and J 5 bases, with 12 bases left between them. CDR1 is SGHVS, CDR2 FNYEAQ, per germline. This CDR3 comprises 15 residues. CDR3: CASSLQGVGTGELFF. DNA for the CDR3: TGTGCCAGCAGCTTACAGGGTGTAGGGACCGGGGAGCTGTTTTTT.

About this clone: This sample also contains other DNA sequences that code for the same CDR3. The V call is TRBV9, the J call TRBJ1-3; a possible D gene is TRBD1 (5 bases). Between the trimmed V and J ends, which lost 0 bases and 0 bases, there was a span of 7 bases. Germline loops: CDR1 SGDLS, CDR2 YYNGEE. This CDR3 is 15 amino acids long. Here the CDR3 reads CASSVGGGSGNTIYF. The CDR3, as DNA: TGTGCCAGCAGCGTAGGCGGGGGCTCTGGAAACACCATATATTTT.

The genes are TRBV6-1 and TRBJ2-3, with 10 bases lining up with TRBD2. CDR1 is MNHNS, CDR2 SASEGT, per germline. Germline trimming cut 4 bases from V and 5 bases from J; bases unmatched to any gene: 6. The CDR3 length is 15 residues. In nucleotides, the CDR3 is TGTGCCAGCAGTGCTGGGAGCGGGGGGGTAGATACGCAGTATTTT. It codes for CASSAGSGGVDTQYF.

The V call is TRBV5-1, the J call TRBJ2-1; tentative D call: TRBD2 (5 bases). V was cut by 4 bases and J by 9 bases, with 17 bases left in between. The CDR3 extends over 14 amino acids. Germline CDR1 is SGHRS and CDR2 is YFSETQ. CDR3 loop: CASSLTLAAPEQFF. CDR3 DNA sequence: TGCGCCAGCAGCCTCACCCTAGCAGCGCCTGAGCAGTTCTTC.

CDR3 sequence: CASRSGGTGNTIYF. CDR3 coding DNA: TGTGCCAGCAGGTCAGGGGGCACTGGAAACACCATATATTTT. The chain is built from TRBV5-4 and TRBJ1-3; 8 bases are a match to TRBD1. The V segment lost 5 bases and the J segment 2 bases; nucleotides outside the gene matches: 3. Looked up from germline, CDR1 is SGHNT and CDR2 is YYREEE (reference sequence). This CDR3 is built from 14 residues.

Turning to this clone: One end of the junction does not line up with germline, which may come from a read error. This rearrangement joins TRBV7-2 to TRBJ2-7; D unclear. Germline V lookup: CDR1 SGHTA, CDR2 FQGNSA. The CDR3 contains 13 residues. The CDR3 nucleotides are TGTGCCAGCAGCTTAGAGTCTTACTGGGGAAGACACTTC. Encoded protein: CASSLESYWGRHF.

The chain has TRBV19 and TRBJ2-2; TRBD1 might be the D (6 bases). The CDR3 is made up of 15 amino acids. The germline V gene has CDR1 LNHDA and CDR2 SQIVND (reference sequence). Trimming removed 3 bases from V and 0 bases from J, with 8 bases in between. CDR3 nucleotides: TGTGCCAGTAGTATCGCAGGGGCGAACACCGGGGAGCTGTTTTTT. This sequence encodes CASSIAGANTGELFF.

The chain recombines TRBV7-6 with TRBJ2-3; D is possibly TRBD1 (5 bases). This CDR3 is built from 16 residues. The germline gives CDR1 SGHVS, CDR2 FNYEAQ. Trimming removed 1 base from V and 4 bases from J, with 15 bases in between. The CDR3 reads CASSLDLAGWADTQYF. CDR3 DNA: TGTGCCAGCAGCTTAGATTTGGCAGGGTGGGCAGATACGCAGTATTTT.

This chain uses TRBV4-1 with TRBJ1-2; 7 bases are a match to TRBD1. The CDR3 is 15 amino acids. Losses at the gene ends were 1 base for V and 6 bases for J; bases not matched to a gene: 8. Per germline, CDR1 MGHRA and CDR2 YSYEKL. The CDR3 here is CASSQALTGTDGYTF. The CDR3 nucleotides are TGCGCCAGCAGCCAAGCCCTGACAGGGACGGATGGCTACACCTTC.

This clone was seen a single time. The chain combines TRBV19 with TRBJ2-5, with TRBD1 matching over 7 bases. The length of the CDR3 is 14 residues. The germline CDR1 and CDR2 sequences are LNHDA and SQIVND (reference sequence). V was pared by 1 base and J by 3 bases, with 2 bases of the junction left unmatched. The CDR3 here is CASSIGTGEETQYF. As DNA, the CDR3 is TGTGCCAGTAGTATAGGCACAGGGGAAGAGACCCAGTACTTC. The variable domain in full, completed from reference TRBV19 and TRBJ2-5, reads DGGITQSPKYLFRKEGQNVTLSCEQNLNHDAMYWYRQDPGQGLRLIYYSQIVNDFQKGDIAEGYSVSREKKESFPLTVTSAQKNPTAFYLCASSIGTGEETQYFGPGTRLLVL.

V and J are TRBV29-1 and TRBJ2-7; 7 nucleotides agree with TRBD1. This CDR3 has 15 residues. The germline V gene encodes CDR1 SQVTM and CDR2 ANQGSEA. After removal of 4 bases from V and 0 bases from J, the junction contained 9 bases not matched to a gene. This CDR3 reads CSVVSDRHSSYEQYF. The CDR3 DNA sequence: TGCAGCGTTGTCTCGGACAGGCACAGCTCCTACGAGCAGTACTTC.

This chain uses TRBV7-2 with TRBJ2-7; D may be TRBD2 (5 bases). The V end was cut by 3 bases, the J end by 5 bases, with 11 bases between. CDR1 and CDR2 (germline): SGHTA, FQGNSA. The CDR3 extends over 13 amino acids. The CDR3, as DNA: TGTGCCAGCAGCTTTAGCGAGGTGAACGAGCAGTACTTC. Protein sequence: CASSFSEVNEQYF.

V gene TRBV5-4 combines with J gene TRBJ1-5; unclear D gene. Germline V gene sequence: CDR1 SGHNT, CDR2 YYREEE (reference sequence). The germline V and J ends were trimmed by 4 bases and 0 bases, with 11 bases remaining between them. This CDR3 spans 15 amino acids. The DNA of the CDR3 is TGTGCCAGCAGCCCCACACCTAATAGCAATCAGCCCCAGCATTTT. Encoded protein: CASSPTPNSNQPQHF. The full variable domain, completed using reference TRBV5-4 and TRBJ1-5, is ETGVTQSPTHLIKTRGQQVTLRCSSQSGHNTVSWYQQALGQGPQFIFQYYREEENGRGNFPPRFSGLQFPNYSSELNVNALELDDSALYLCASSPTPNSNQPQHFGDGTRLSIL.

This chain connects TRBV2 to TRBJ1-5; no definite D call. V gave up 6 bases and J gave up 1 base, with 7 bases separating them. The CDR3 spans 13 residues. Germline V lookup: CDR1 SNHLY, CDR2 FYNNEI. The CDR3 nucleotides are TGTGCCAGCAGAAGAGGGAGCAATCAGCCCCAGCATTTT. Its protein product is CASRRGSNQPQHF.